A selection of T cell receptor beta chains follows, all from one sample in a study of memory CD4+ T cells and cytomegalovirus serostatus. This table comes from immunoSEQ multiplex PCR, and its TCRdb copy is limited to in-frame clones, with some not included. The sample gives 45,000 to 60,000 clones, approximately 82% of which show up once; roughly 2% is in the top ten. The sample consisted of memory CD4+ T cells from blood. These receptors originate from an adult in good health and CMV-seropositive. Each CDR3 is given with its conserved first and last residue. D genes are given only for firm matches. Size tells how often a clone was seen (once, few, many) or the class of an expanded clone, and some rows leave it out.

V	D	size	J	CDR3	DNA
TRBV5-5	TRBD2	NA	TRBJ2-5	CASSSGLAKETQYF	TGTGCCAGCAGCTCGGGACTAGCGAAAGAGACCCAGTACTTC
TRBV27	TRBD2	NA	TRBJ2-2	CASSPPAGGGGTGELFF	TGTGCCAGCAGTCCACCCGCGGGCGGGGGGGGGACCGGGGAGCTGTTTTTT
TRBV6-1	NA	NA	TRBJ2-7	CASRFGDPNYEQYF	TGTGCCAGCAGGTTCGGGGATCCCAACTACGAGCAGTACTTC
TRBV5-5	NA	NA	TRBJ2-2	CASSPQWTGELFF	TGTGCCAGCAGCCCGCAGTGGACCGGGGAGCTGTTTTTT
TRBV7-8	TRBD1	NA	TRBJ1-3	CASSPTGQGAGNTIYF	TGTGCCAGCAGCCCGACCGGACAGGGAGCTGGAAACACCATATATTTT
TRBV7-7	NA	NA	TRBJ1-1	CASSLGVDTEAFF	TGTGCCAGCTCCTTGGGGGTGGACACTGAAGCTTTCTTT
TRBV19	NA	NA	TRBJ2-2	CASSIQVSSRGELFF	TGTGCCAGTAGTATACAGGTTTCTAGCAGGGGGGAGCTGTTTTTT
TRBV7-2	TRBD2	NA	TRBJ2-7	CASSQVGGRAYEQYF	TGTGCCAGCAGCCAGGTGGGGGGGAGGGCCTACGAGCAGTACTTC
TRBV30	NA	NA	TRBJ1-5	CAWSVSRGPYSNQPQHF	TGTGCCTGGAGTGTGAGTCGGGGACCCTATAGCAATCAGCCCCAGCATTTT
TRBV5-1	NA	NA	TRBJ2-2	CASSSNPTHRGELFF	TGCGCCAGCAGCTCGAACCCAACCCATCGGGGGGAGCTGTTTTTT
TRBV27	NA	once	TRBJ2-3	CASSFNPRSTDTQYF	TGTGCCAGCAGTTTCAACCCCCGGTCCACAGATACGCAGTATTTT
TRBV18	TRBD2	NA	TRBJ2-1	CASSKAGGHNEQFF	TGTGCCAGCTCAAAGGCGGGGGGGCACAATGAGCAGTTCTTC
TRBV2	NA	NA	TRBJ2-7	CASSLLLSYEQYF	TGTGCCAGCAGCCTTCTTTTATCCTACGAGCAGTACTTC
TRBV9	NA	NA	TRBJ1-2	CASSVGPRGGSDGYTF	TGTGCCAGCAGCGTAGGACCCAGGGGCGGCTCGGATGGCTACACCTTC
TRBV6-1	TRBD1	NA	TRBJ1-5	CASRFQGAWDF	TGTGCCAGCAGATTCCAGGGGGCTTGGGATTTT
TRBV27	NA	few	TRBJ1-5	CASSSPLGPQHF	TGTGCCAGCAGTTCCCCTTTAGGACCCCAGCATTTT
TRBV18	NA	NA	TRBJ2-5	CASSQQETQYF	TGTGCCAGCTCACAACAAGAGACCCAGTACTTC